A selection of T cell receptor beta chains follows, all from one sample in a study of blood T cells in healthy people across ages. TCRdb reprocessed the 5' RACE reads via MiXCR and lists one record per CDR3 protein. The sample shows 780,000 or so distinct CDR3 sequences, just over 55% of them seen only once. The specimen was blood. All receptors derive from a man aged 40-49 years in good health. The CDR3 runs from the conserved cysteine through the conserved F or W. The order of the fields is clone size, V gene, J gene, CDR3 protein. Size tells how often a clone was seen (once, few, many) or the class of an expanded clone, and some rows leave it out.

clone size: once
V gene: TRBV20-1
J gene: TRBJ2-1
CDR3 protein: CSATGPTIVYNEQFF

clone size: -
V gene: TRBV29-1
J gene: TRBJ1-1
CDR3 protein: CSATSTISTEAFF

clone size: -
V gene: TRBV6-6
J gene: TRBJ1-2
CDR3 protein: CASSRDRLGYTF

clone size: few
V gene: TRBV3-1
J gene: TRBJ2-7
CDR3 protein: CASSQNGETYEQYF

clone size: -
V gene: TRBV28
J gene: TRBJ1-5
CDR3 protein: CASNTGGVYGAYSNQPQHF

clone size: -
V gene: TRBV7-9
J gene: TRBJ1-1
CDR3 protein: CASSRDFGNTEAFF

clone size: -
V gene: TRBV20-1
J gene: TRBJ2-1
CDR3 protein: CSAAIIGANGQFF

clone size: few
V gene: TRBV12-3/TRBV12-4
J gene: TRBJ2-7
CDR3 protein: CASSLRQDYEQYF

clone size: -
V gene: TRBV29-1
J gene: TRBJ2-3
CDR3 protein: CSVKGANTDTQYF

clone size: -
V gene: TRBV7-3
J gene: TRBJ2-2
CDR3 protein: CASTQGSTGELFF

clone size: -
V gene: TRBV15
J gene: TRBJ1-2
CDR3 protein: CATSRDRGNGYTF

clone size: -
V gene: TRBV15
J gene: TRBJ2-1
CDR3 protein: CATSRDRGLPEGNEQFF

clone size: once
V gene: TRBV29-1
J gene: TRBJ2-3
CDR3 protein: CSVEALASDTQYF

clone size: -
V gene: TRBV12-3/TRBV12-4
J gene: -
CDR3 protein: CASSVDTLNEQYF

clone size: few
V gene: TRBV29-1
J gene: TRBJ2-7
CDR3 protein: CSAGQGDEQYF

clone size: -
V gene: TRBV27
J gene: TRBJ2-7
CDR3 protein: CASSLSGSDRLPGEQYF

clone size: few
V gene: TRBV20-1
J gene: TRBJ2-7
CDR3 protein: CSARDRGARVGQQYF

clone size: -
V gene: TRBV7-3
J gene: TRBJ2-1
CDR3 protein: CASSGGESAHNEQFF

clone size: -
V gene: TRBV7-3
J gene: TRBJ2-2
CDR3 protein: CATGLATGGELFF

clone size: -
V gene: TRBV2
J gene: TRBJ1-4
CDR3 protein: CASWTGLNEKLFF

clone size: few
V gene: TRBV25-1
J gene: TRBJ2-7
CDR3 protein: CASSEFSTGGYEQYF

clone size: -
V gene: TRBV4-3
J gene: TRBJ2-5
CDR3 protein: CASSQTSGAEGEQYF

clone size: once
V gene: TRBV28
J gene: TRBJ2-4
CDR3 protein: CASSVSGNIQYF

clone size: -
V gene: TRBV12-3/TRBV12-4
J gene: TRBJ2-7
CDR3 protein: CASSLDDLAGNYEQYF

clone size: few
V gene: TRBV6-2/TRBV6-3
J gene: TRBJ2-7
CDR3 protein: CASTTSYEQYF

clone size: few
V gene: TRBV4-2
J gene: TRBJ1-6
CDR3 protein: CASSQEMRIPPLHF

clone size: few
V gene: TRBV5-1
J gene: TRBJ2-7
CDR3 protein: CASSLGVAGSVYEQYF

clone size: few
V gene: TRBV4-1
J gene: TRBJ2-7
CDR3 protein: CASSPGRTGTGIPYEQYF

clone size: few
V gene: TRBV28
J gene: TRBJ1-2
CDR3 protein: CASSIGTGPNYGYTF

clone size: few
V gene: TRBV20-1
J gene: TRBJ2-5
CDR3 protein: CSAQRVAGTQETQYF

clone size: -
V gene: TRBV20-1
J gene: TRBJ2-1
CDR3 protein: CSAYSLAEGYNEQFF

clone size: few
V gene: TRBV19
J gene: TRBJ2-3
CDR3 protein: CASTPRERTDTQYF

clone size: -
V gene: TRBV7-2
J gene: TRBJ1-5
CDR3 protein: CASSLEGVANQPQHF

clone size: -
V gene: TRBV6-5
J gene: TRBJ1-3
CDR3 protein: CASSYAGRGNTIYF

clone size: -
V gene: TRBV5-1
J gene: TRBJ2-3
CDR3 protein: CASSLARSGQSTDTQYF